This TCR beta chain is from a study of cytomegalovirus exposure and HLA in healthy donors. Study results and caveats: Within an earlier analysis, most TCR beta V segments proved productive either about 90% or about 30% of the time.

A word on this clone: What it recognizes is unknown.

The PCR was carried out with 60 Vbeta primers and 13 Jbeta primers. TCRdb keeps only in-frame clones here, not all; method: immunoSEQ multiplex PCR. The sample includes some 140,000 clones, 60% to 80% seen only once; the top ten take around 2.2%. CDR3 size: 14 residues. V lost 3 bases and J 0 bases, leaving 7 bases between the germline ends. Germline CDR1 SGHAT, CDR2 FQNNGV. The TCR comes from a man in his thirties or forties in good health and CMV-seronegative. Sequencing used PBMCs. The rearrangement joins TRBV11-2 to TRBJ2-3; tentative D call: TRBD2 (5 bases). The CDR3 reads CASSLRASTDTQYF. CDR3 DNA sequence: TGTGCCAGCAGCTTGCGGGCGAGCACAGATACGCAGTATTTT.